The clone carrying this TCR beta chain was found once. Germline trimming cut 2 bases from V and 7 bases from J; bases unmatched to any gene: 10. The CDR3 is made up of 15 amino acids. The germline gives CDR1 SGHKS, CDR2 YYEKEE (reference sequence). Sequenced by immunoSEQ multiplex PCR; TCRdb stores in-frame clones only, minus some. This table holds roughly 79,000 clones, approximately 96% found once. These data originate in a study of technical replicates of blood from several donors. Sequencing was carried out using T cells isolated from PBMCs. This chain joins TRBV5-5 and TRBJ1-1; 8 bases line up with TRBD1. The sequence was collected from a human donor in good health. CDR3 region: CASSFYPGQDIEAFF. The CDR3 region has the DNA TGTGCCAGCAGCTTTTATCCGGGACAGGATATTGAAGCTTTCTTT.